Detailed here is one TCR beta chain. Its binding antigen is unknown. A junction end diverges from the germline sequence, so it may reflect a read error. This sample is drawn from a study of shared clonotypes between healthy human individuals (dated by TCRdb to 2019 to 2021). Concerning the study at large: The cohort included three men and a couple of women between 18 and 49 years of age. Blood TCR repertoires of five healthy adults were deeply sequenced to estimate repertoire size and the extent of clonotype sharing between individuals. Per donor, three plates each were used for CD4 naive and CD4 memory, two for CD8 naive, and one for CD8 memory. Different laboratories and diverse techniques were used to prepare libraries and sequence TCR repertoires, to increase sequencing depth and limit assay-specific biases. Between about 0.9 and 8.9 billion PBMCs per donor were obtained by leukapheresis.

Findings and caveats that apply to the study as a whole: Naive subsets generally had larger estimated clonotype richness than memory subsets. Incomplete sequencing was indicated by rarefaction of sorted-subset datasets, despite the large sequencing depth. Sampling was restricted to blood, and TCR repertoires in tissue are likely to differ from TCR repertoires in blood. The genetic and exposure-history diversity represented was limited by the small number of donors. Clonotypes shared by all four sorted-subset donors showed higher generation probabilities than non-shared clonotypes. When four donors were compared, the shared fraction of clonotypes was around 5% for naive CD4, roughly 3.3% for naive CD8, 2.3% for memory CD4, and 0.3% to 0.5% for memory CD8. Pairwise subsampling indicated that sequencing depth was expected to affect the degree of clonotype sharing among donors.

Donors were healthy HIV-negative adults with no recently reported acute infections or vaccinations. Every donor was a Caucasian adult living in Nashville, Tennessee, USA. Magnetic negative selection was used to enrich CD4+ T cells, after which naive cells were positively selected on CD45RA and the negative fraction became the memory subset. Blood was obtained by leukapheresis, after which PBMCs were separated by Ficoll-Histopaque density gradient centrifugation and cryopreserved in liquid nitrogen vapor phase. Analytical flow cytometry was used to check the purity and quantity of each magnetically sorted T cell population. From each sorted fraction, genomic DNA was isolated and quantified by UV absorbance on a Nanodrop 2000c. TCR CDR3 regions were amplified from genomic DNA by multiplex PCR using the deep immunoSEQ assay. Extracted genomic DNA from each cell subset was distributed evenly across all wells of several immunoSEQ 96-well plates, and each plate was treated as a replicate. For sorted subsets, about 200 ng genomic DNA, equal to about 30,000 T cell genomes, was loaded into each replicate PCR. Purified libraries were quantified with a Qubit 3.0 fluorometer, sized on a Bioanalyzer 2100, and re-quantified with the KAPA Library Quantification kit. A separate single-read 150-cycle Illumina NextSeq 550 flow cell was used to sequence each immunoSEQ 96-well plate. In the authors' own workflow: Because the immunoSEQ output included only junctional sequences and no quality scores, the filtering could not be the same as the filtering used for full-length reads. To assign V/J genes and CDR3, sequences were annotated using PyIR, a Python wrapper for IgBLAST v1.9, with IMGT germline references. Reads with weak V/J assignments (E-value above 1e-6), missing CDR3, stop codons, out-of-frame junctions, or ambiguous translated residues were removed. V3J clonotypes were defined by identical inferred V gene, J gene, and CDR3 amino acid sequence. The percentage overlap between two repertoires was calculated by dividing the number of shared unique clonotypes by the size of the smaller repertoire. RTK rarefaction, the Chao1 estimator, and Recon v2.1 estimates of unobserved clonotypes were used to assess repertoire richness. OLGA was used to compute generation probabilities for all TCRbeta clonotypes that the gDNA method yielded from a handful of donors. TCRdb took over this immuneACCESS table, retaining in-frame rearrangements with V and J assigned. Such tables are incomplete; in checked studies, under half of the missing clones stem from an unresolved V gene, and the remainder is unexplained. V, J and clone size are taken as reported in that table, and D and trimming were inferred from the DNA itself. In this sample the table shows around 2.1 million clones, nearly 97% of which occur a single time. More than 0.1% of the sample is in the top ten clones.

Reading from cysteine to phenylalanine, the CDR3 counts 11 amino acids. Here the CDR3 DNA is all that survives: 33 bases in frame from base 1. Via the germline V gene, CDR1 is SNHLY and CDR2 FYNNEI. This sequence originates from a man aged 18 to 35 in good health. The sample taken for sequencing was naive CD4+ T cells sorted from blood. Reading the label with the study, this specimen's cell subset or site is: CD45RA+ positively selected. The rearrangement combines TRBV2 with TRBJ2-5; too little of a D gene remains to name it. The sequenced DNA: TGTGCCAGCAGGGAAGAAGAGACCCAGTACTTC. Its translation reads: CASREEETQYF.